Each of the 19 T cell receptor beta chains below was sequenced from the same sample in a study of beta chain features in type 1 diabetes. Study-level points and caveats: Significant though moderate, a shortening of TCRB CDR3s appeared in all four CD4+ subsets of Type 1 diabetes patients.

Reverse transcription of all isolated RNA meant that expressed TCRB transcripts were sequenced. Here immunoSEQ multiplex PCR was the method, and the copy in TCRdb shows in-frame clones only, minus some. The data show around 280,000 clones, over 14% seen once. These receptors lack a known antigen. Material for sequencing was naive CD4+ T cells from blood. These receptor sequences come from a young man with type 1 diabetes.

This rearrangement joins TRBV4-3 to TRBJ2-5, with 8 positions matching TRBD1. Germline loops: CDR1 LGHNA, CDR2 YSLEER. Trimming took 3 bases from V and 6 from J; bases not matched to a gene: 9. This CDR3 comprises 15 residues. Written as DNA, the CDR3 is TGCGCCAGCAGCCAGGGACGGACAGGGCCAAAGACCCAGTACTTC. Its translation: CASSQGRTGPKTQYF.

This rearrangement joins TRBV2 to TRBJ2-1, with 14 bases fitting TRBD2. The V gene's germline CDR1 is SNHLY and CDR2 FYNNEI. This CDR3 region has 14 residues. J lost 9 bases, V lost 8 bases, and 6 bases had no gene match. The CDR3, as DNA: TGTGCCAGCGGGGGACTAGCGGGGGCCGGTGAGCAGTTCTTC. The encoded protein is CASGGLAGAGEQFF. Variable domain in full (rest from reference TRBV2 and TRBJ2-1): EPEVTQTPSHQVTQMGQEVILRCVPISNHLYFYWYRQILGQKVEFLVSFYNNEISEKSEIFDDQFSVERPDGSNFTLKIRSTKLEDSAMYFCASGGLAGAGEQFFGPGTRLTVL.

The chain joins TRBV23-1 to TRBJ2-1, with D hard to call. TRBV23-1 counts as an open reading frame of uncertain function. The CDR3 runs to 18 residues. V was clipped by 4 bases and J by 5 bases, with 24 bases between them. The CDR3 DNA follows: TGCGCCAGCAGTCTACGTATGGTGGTCAGCGAAGTTAACAATGAGCAGTTCTTC. Encoded protein: CASSLRMVVSEVNNEQFF.

This clone has just a few counts. This chain uses TRBV6-5 with TRBJ2-1; TRBD2 might be the D (5 bases). CDR1 and CDR2 (germline): MNHEY, SVGAGI. Trimming removed 1 base at V and 10 bases at J, with 5 bases between. The CDR3 has 11 amino acids. CDR3 nucleotides: TGTGCCAGCAGTTACTTAGCGGAGCAGTTCTTC. Protein: CASSYLAEQFF.

This chain joins TRBV10-2 and TRBJ2-7, with D possibly matching TRBD2 (6 bases). Germline assignment: CDR1 WSHSY and CDR2 SAAADI. The CDR3 has 14 amino acids. The V gene lost 3 bases and the J gene lost 4 bases, with 13 bases spanning the gap. In nucleotides, the CDR3 is TGCGCCAGCAGTGAACCCGGGAGAGCTTACGAGCAGTACTTC. Its translation: CASSEPGRAYEQYF.

This clone was seen a few times. V and J are TRBV28 and TRBJ2-7; possible D gene TRBD2, 6 bases. The germline CDR1 and CDR2 sequences are MDHEN and SYDVKM. V dropped 4 bases and J dropped 3 bases, with 13 bases sitting between them. The CDR3 has 14 amino acids. CDR3 nucleotides: TGTGCCAGCAGTTCCGGAGGGAGCATCTACGAGCAGTACTTC. Amino acid sequence: CASSSGGSIYEQYF.

This clone has more than one count but fewer than ten. The chain carries TRBV5-1 and TRBJ2-7, with D possibly being TRBD1 (5 bases). CDR3 length: 13 amino acids. Germline V gene lookup returns CDR1 SGHRS and CDR2 YFSETQ. V was cut by 4 bases and J by 6 bases, with 14 bases left in between. In DNA, the CDR3 is TGCGCCAGCAGCGTCAGGGTTCGTGGCGAGCAGTACTTC. Its translation is CASSVRVRGEQYF. Combining the CDR3 with reference TRBV5-1 and TRBJ2-7 gives the whole variable domain KAGVTQTPRYLIKTRGQQVTLSCSPISGHRSVSWYQQTPGQGLQFLFEYFSETQRNKGNFPGRFSGRQFSNSRSEMNVSTLELGDSALYLCASSVRVRGEQYFGPGTRLTVT.

The rearrangement uses TRBV30 and TRBJ2-3; no clear D gene. The V and J ends lost 0 bases and 6 bases respectively, with 10 bases between them. Per germline, CDR1 GTSNPN and CDR2 SVGIG (reference sequence). The CDR3 covers 13 residues. CDR3 DNA: TGTGCCTGGAGTGTTAGACTCGGCGATACGCAGTATTTT. It translates to CAWSVRLGDTQYF.

This clone was seen only a few times. V usage is TRBV10-2 and J usage is TRBJ2-5; TRBD2 is a possible D gene (5 bases). This CDR3 has 13 amino acids. Germline V lookup: CDR1 WSHSY, CDR2 SAAADI. The ends were cut back, 4 bases at V and 5 bases at J, with 11 bases in the middle. CDR3 sequence (DNA): TGCGCCAGCAGTGTCTTCGGACTGGAGACCCAGTACTTC. The encoded protein is CASSVFGLETQYF.

This clone occurred a few times. The chain joins TRBV4-1 to TRBJ1-1; the D gene is possibly TRBD1 (6 bases). Germline CDR1 reads MGHRA; CDR2 reads YSYEKL. Between the trimmed V and J ends, which lost 1 base and 0 bases, there was a span of 12 bases. The CDR3 is 16 residues long. The CDR3 spells CASSQVGARMNTEAFF. Written as DNA, the CDR3 is TGCGCCAGCAGCCAAGTGGGGGCGAGGATGAACACTGAAGCTTTCTTT.

This clone occurred a few times. The chain couples TRBV9 to TRBJ1-2; D remains ambiguous. Trimming pared 0 bases from V and 5 bases from J, leaving 11 bases between. The CDR3 consists of 14 residues. Germline values: CDR1 SGDLS, CDR2 YYNGEE. The CDR3 coding sequence is TGTGCCAGCAGCGTAGGGAGTAGGCCATATGGCTACACCTTC. This codes for CASSVGSRPYGYTF.

The CDR3 here is CASSTKGTANTEAFF. The CDR3 DNA is TGTGCCAGCAGCACAAAGGGGACAGCAAACACTGAAGCTTTCTTT. V is TRBV5-6 and J is TRBJ1-1; 7 bases are a match to TRBD1. The length of the CDR3 is 15 residues. Germline CDR1 SGHDT, CDR2 YYEEEE. Germline trimming cut 4 bases from V and 2 bases from J; bases unmatched to any gene: 8.

This rearrangement joins TRBV11-2 to TRBJ2-1; 8 bases match TRBD2. Per germline, CDR1 SGHAT and CDR2 FQNNGV. This CDR3 comprises 13 residues. J lost 6 bases, V lost 3 bases, and 1 base had no gene match. Here the CDR3 reads CASSLGTSNEQFF. CDR3 bases: TGTGCCAGCAGCTTGGGGACTAGCAATGAGCAGTTCTTC.

Points on this clone: This same CDR3 is encoded by further DNA sequences in the sample. This sequence joins TRBV27 and TRBJ1-5, with 8 bases identical to TRBD1. V shed 2 bases, J shed 7 bases, and the junction held 4 bases outside the gene matches. The germline V gene has CDR1 MNHEY and CDR2 SMNVEV (reference sequence). The CDR3 extends over 14 amino acids. CDR3 residues: CASSLQGARQPQHF. In nucleotides, the CDR3 is TGTGCCAGCAGTTTACAGGGGGCACGGCAGCCCCAGCATTTT.

There are a few counts of this clone. This chain uses TRBV5-8 with TRBJ1-2, with D maybe TRBD1 (5 bases). The ends were cut back, 0 bases at V and 4 bases at J, with 7 bases in the middle. In germline, CDR1 is SGHTS, CDR2 YDEGEE. There are 13 residues in the CDR3. As DNA, the CDR3 is TGTGCCAGCAGCTTGGGACAGCGCTATGGCTACACCTTC. Its translation: CASSLGQRYGYTF.

The rearrangement uses TRBV18 and TRBJ2-7, with a weak D call TRBD2 (6 bases). The CDR3 has 14 amino acids. V was clipped by 0 bases and J by 6 bases, with 12 bases between them. Germline V gene sequence: CDR1 KGHSH, CDR2 LQKENI. The CDR3 loop is CASSPPDAGPEQYF. The CDR3 DNA sequence: TGTGCCAGCTCACCACCTGACGCGGGGCCCGAGCAGTACTTC.

CDR3 nucleotides: TGTGCCTGGTCCCCGGGGTTCTATGGCTACACCTTC. Its translation: CAWSPGFYGYTF. V gene TRBV30 combines with J gene TRBJ1-2; unclear D gene. The CDR3 length is 12 residues. The germline V gene encodes CDR1 GTSNPN and CDR2 SVGIG (reference sequence). Trimming took off 5 bases at V and 4 bases at J, with 11 bases between the two ends.

This clone was seen more than once but under ten times. The gene calls are TRBV5-4 and TRBJ2-3, with TRBD2 identical over 9 bases. V lost 0 bases and J lost 4; bases outside the gene matches: 6. The CDR3 runs 16 residues. Germline lookup yields CDR1 SGHNT and CDR2 YYREEE (reference sequence). For the CDR3, the DNA is TGTGCCAGCAGCTTGGTCGCGGGAGGGCCCCCAGATACGCAGTATTTT. Its translation: CASSLVAGGPPDTQYF.

CDR3 amino acids: CSAFSGGGYNEQFF. The CDR3 DNA sequence: TGCAGCGCCTTCAGCGGGGGCGGCTACAATGAGCAGTTCTTC. This chain links TRBV29-1 with TRBJ2-1; TRBD2 agrees at 8 bases. Unmatched junction bases numbered 8, after V lost 7 bases and J lost 3 bases. There are 14 residues in the CDR3. Germline loops: CDR1 SQVTM, CDR2 ANQGSEA.